A single sample gave rise to the 4 T cell receptor beta chains below, sequenced in a study of blood T cell repertoires in COVID-19. Measured with immunoSEQ multiplex PCR; TCRdb has only the in-frame clones, and not every one. Of 250,000 to 350,000 clones detected, around 88% appear once; the ten largest clones hold 6% to 7%. The sequencing input was PBMCs or T cells enriched from blood (not recorded which). The receptor set was obtained from a woman aged 35 to 49 who had recovered from COVID-19.

The CDR3 DNA reads TGTGCCATCAGGCGGCAAAGCGGCTACACCTTC. As protein: CAIRRQSGYTF. The chain joins TRBV10-3 to TRBJ1-2; D is unresolved. V lost 6 bases and J lost 8, with 10 bases in between. Germline values: CDR1 ENHRY, CDR2 SYGVKD. The CDR3 is 11 residues long.

This clone was seen only once. The chain employs TRBV24-1 and TRBJ2-5; the match to TRBD1 covers 7 bases. The trim removed 3 bases at V and 4 bases at J, leaving 7 bases unmatched. Germline V gene lookup returns CDR1 KGHDR and CDR2 SFDVKD. CDR3 size: 15 residues. Written as DNA, the CDR3 is TGTGCCACCAGTGATACGAGGACAGGCACAGAGACCCAGTACTTC. It codes for CATSDTRTGTETQYF.

The rearrangement uses TRBV9 and TRBJ2-2, with D possibly matching TRBD1 (5 bases). This CDR3 spans 17 amino acids. V dropped 2 bases and J dropped 4 bases, with 18 bases sitting between them. The germline gives CDR1 SGDLS, CDR2 YYNGEE. CDR3 sequence reads: CASSVLPSGASTGELFF. DNA of the CDR3: TGTGCCAGCAGCGTCCTCCCTTCTGGGGCTAGCACCGGGGAGCTGTTTTTT. The whole variable domain, remainder taken from reference TRBV9 and TRBJ2-2, is DSGVTQTPKHLITATGQRVTLRCSPRSGDLSVYWYQQSLDQGLQFLIQYYNGEERAKGNILERFSAQQFPDLHSELNLSSLELGDSALYFCASSVLPSGASTGELFFGEGSRLTVL.

V gene TRBV6-1 combines with J gene TRBJ1-1, with no clear D. Germline CDR1 reads MNHNS; CDR2 reads SASEGT. V lost 2 bases, J lost 2 bases, and 6 bases lay in between. The CDR3 consists of 13 residues. The CDR3 bases are TGTGCCAGCAGTGAATCGGGTAACACTGAAGCTTTCTTT. As protein: CASSESGNTEAFF.